The text below deals with one T cell receptor beta chain. This clone was counted a single time. Its recognized antigen is unknown. Base qualities are not recorded, but no much larger clone differs from it by a single base. The time point tag for this specimen amounts to: week 23, last vaccination. Each vaccine dose was 300 ug of a 20-mer mutant IDH1 peptide in Montanide, given subcutaneously with topical imiquimod. The donors had newly diagnosed IDH1-mutant astrocytomas of WHO grade 3 or 4 that showed loss of nuclear ATRX. The samples were drawn from NOA16, a multicentre, single-arm, open-label phase I trial in Germany that tested a mutant IDH1 peptide vaccine in humans for the first time. Genomic DNA for TCRB sequencing was isolated from EDTA blood with the DNeasy Blood and Tissue Kit. Receptors were amplified or captured by the immunoSEQ multiplex PCR assay. The hsTCRB Kit was used according to the manufacturer's protocol to amplify rearranged TCR beta chain sequences. TCRB libraries were sequenced on an Illumina MiSeq. The paper's data handling went like this. The kit vendor's proprietary platform handled demultiplexing, trimming and gene mapping. Imported from immuneACCESS, the table was reduced by TCRdb to in-frame sequences with V and J called. These copies leave out some clones; in studies compared against another copy, an unresolved V gene accounts for under half, and the cause of the remainder is not known. The DNA gave D and trimming, while V, J and clone size come from that table. In this sample the table shows around 80,000 clones, approximately 85% of which occur a single time. Approximately 0.8% of the sample is in the top ten clones.

The record originates from a study of a mutant IDH1 vaccine in newly diagnosed glioma (dated by TCRdb to the early 2020s). Study-level background: Across visits V03 through V10, patients got a total of eight vaccinations, given in weeks 1, 3, 5, 7, 11, 15, 19 and 23. Longitudinal TCRB deep sequencing was performed for about two dozen treated patients wherever samples were available for exploratory analyses. Prior to enrollment, standard therapy consisting of radiotherapy alone, temozolomide alone, or radiochemotherapy with temozolomide had been administered to patients, with the combination being received by most patients. Of the approximately 30 treated patients, approximately 62% were male and about 40% were female, and the mean age was approximately 41 years. Vaccination started 4-6 weeks after radiotherapy alone, or was given together with temozolomide cycles in the groups whose treatment included chemotherapy. Peripheral blood was collected at six visits: V03 (baseline), V05, V07, V10, V12 and V13. The investigation overall reported the following: The authors stated that sample limitations prevented analyses of patient blood samples from being reproduced. Pseudoprogression seemed to be unrelated to changes in the top peripheral T cell clonotypes found by TCRB sequencing. Selection of PBMC samples for TCRB deep sequencing was based on availability. Vaccine-induced immune responses across multiple MHC alleles were detected in approximately 94% of patients.

The CDR3 goes from the cysteine to the phenylalanine over 13 residues. Of all the DNA, just the CDR3 is kept, 39 bases in frame from base 1. Sequences SNHLY (CDR1) and FYNNEI (CDR2) are obtained from the germline V gene. The germline ends are 13 bases apart after V is trimmed by 6 bases and J by 8 bases. Here the chain combines TRBV2 and TRBJ1-4; TRBD1 might be the D gene, on 5 matching bases. The sequencing used PBMCs, collected from a glioma patient whose treatment included an IDH1 peptide vaccine. This TCR derives from a woman between 45 and 65 years old with glioma. The bases are TGTGCCAGCAGGAATGTTCGGGGCGAAAAACTGTTTTTT. Its protein reads: CASRNVRGEKLFF. With the rest looked up from the reference TRBV2 and TRBJ1-4 genes rather than sequenced, the full variable domain is EPEVTQTPSHQVTQMGQEVILRCVPISNHLYFYWYRQILGQKVEFLVSFYNNEISEKSEIFDDQFSVERPDGSNFTLKIRSTKLEDSAMYFCASRNVRGEKLFFGSGTQLSVL.